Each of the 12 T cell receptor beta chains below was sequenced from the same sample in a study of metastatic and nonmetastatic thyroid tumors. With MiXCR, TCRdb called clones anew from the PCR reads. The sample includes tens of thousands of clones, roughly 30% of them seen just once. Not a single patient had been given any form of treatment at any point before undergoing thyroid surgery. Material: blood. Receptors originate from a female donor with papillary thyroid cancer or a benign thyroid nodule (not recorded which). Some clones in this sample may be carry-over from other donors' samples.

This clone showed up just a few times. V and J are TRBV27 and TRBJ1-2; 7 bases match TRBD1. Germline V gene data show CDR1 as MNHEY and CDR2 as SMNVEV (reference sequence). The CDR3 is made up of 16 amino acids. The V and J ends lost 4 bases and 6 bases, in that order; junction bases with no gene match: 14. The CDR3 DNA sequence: TGTGCCAGCAGTTCTACGAGACAGGGCGGCAAAAATGGCTACACCTTC. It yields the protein CASSSTRQGGKNGYTF.

CDR3 nucleotides: TGTGCCACCAGTGACTCTTCCCGAGCAGGGGGACAGCCCCAGCATTTT. Its translation: CATSDSSRAGGQPQHF. The rearrangement uses TRBV24-1 and TRBJ1-5, with 7 bases matching TRBD1. V dropped 4 bases and J dropped 7; count of bases not matched to a gene: 12. CDR1 KGHDR and CDR2 SFDVKD come from the germline V gene. This CDR3 has 16 amino acids.

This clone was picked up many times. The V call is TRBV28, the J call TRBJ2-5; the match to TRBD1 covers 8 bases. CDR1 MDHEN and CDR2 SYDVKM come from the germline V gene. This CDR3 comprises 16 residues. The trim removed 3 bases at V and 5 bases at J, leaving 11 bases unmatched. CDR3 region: CASSFDRGRVRETQYF. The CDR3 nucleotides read TGTGCCAGCAGTTTTGACAGGGGCAGGGTCCGGGAGACCCAGTACTTC.

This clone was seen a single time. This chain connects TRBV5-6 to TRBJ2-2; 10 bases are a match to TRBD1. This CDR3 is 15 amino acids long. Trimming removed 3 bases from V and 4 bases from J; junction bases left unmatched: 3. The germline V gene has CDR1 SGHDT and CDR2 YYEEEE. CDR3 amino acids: CASSSGTGVTGELFF. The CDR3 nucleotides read TGTGCCAGCAGCTCCGGGACAGGGGTCACCGGGGAGCTGTTTTTT.

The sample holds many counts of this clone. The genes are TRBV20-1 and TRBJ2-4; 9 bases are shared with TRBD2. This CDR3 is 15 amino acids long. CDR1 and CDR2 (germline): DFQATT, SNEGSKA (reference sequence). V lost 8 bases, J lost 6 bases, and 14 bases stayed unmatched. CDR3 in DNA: TGCAGTTCCACGGGGCGGGAGGGCCGTGGAAACATTCAGTACTTC. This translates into CSSTGREGRGNIQYF.

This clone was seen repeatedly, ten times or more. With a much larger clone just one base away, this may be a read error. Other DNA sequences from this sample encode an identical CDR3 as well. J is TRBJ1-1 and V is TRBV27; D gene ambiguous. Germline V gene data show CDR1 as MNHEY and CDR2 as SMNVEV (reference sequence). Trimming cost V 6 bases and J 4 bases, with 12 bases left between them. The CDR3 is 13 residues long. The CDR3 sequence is CASSSGWVTEAFF. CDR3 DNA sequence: TGTGCCAGCAGCTCCGGGTGGGTCACTGAAGCTTTCTTT.

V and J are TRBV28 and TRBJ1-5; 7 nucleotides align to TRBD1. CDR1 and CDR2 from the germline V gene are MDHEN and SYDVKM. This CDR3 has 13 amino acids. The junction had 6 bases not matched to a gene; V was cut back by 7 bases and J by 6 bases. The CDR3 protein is CASMAGGRQPQHF. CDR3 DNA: TGTGCCAGCATGGCAGGGGGTCGTCAGCCCCAGCATTTT.

The CDR3 sequence is CASSLFPAGTGHEQYF. In DNA, the CDR3 is TGTGCCAGCAGCTTGTTTCCCGCCGGGACAGGGCACGAGCAGTACTTC. The rearrangement links TRBV5-5 to TRBJ2-7, with TRBD1 matching 9 bases. The trim removed 1 base at V and 5 bases at J, leaving 10 bases unmatched. Germline V gene lookup returns CDR1 SGHKS and CDR2 YYEKEE (reference sequence). The CDR3 runs to 16 residues.

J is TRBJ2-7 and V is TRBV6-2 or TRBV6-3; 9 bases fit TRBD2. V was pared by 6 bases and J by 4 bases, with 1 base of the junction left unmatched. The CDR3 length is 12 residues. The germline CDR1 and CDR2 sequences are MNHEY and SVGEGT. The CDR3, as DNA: TGTGCCAGCAGGACTAGCGGTTACGAGCAGTACTTC. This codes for CASRTSGYEQYF.

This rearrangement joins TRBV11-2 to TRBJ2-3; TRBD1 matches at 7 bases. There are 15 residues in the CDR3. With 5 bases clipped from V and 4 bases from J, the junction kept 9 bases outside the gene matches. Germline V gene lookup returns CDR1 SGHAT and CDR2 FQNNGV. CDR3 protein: CASSPRTGGADTQYF. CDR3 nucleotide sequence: TGTGCCAGCAGCCCCAGGACAGGAGGCGCAGATACGCAGTATTTT.

The CDR3 bases are TGTGCCAGCAGCAAAAGGGACAAGCCCTACGAGCAGTACTTC. Amino acid sequence: CASSKRDKPYEQYF. The chain joins TRBV7-8 to TRBJ2-7, with D possibly TRBD1 on 6 matching bases. The V and J ends lost 5 bases and 2 bases respectively, with 13 bases between them. The CDR3 spans 14 residues. Germline V lookup: CDR1 SGHVS, CDR2 FQNEAQ.

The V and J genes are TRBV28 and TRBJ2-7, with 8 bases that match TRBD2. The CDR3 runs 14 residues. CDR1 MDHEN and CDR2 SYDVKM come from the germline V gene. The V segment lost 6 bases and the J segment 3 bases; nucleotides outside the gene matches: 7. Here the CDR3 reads CASRLPGTSYEQYF. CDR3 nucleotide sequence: TGTGCCAGCAGGCTACCCGGGACTAGCTACGAGCAGTACTTC.